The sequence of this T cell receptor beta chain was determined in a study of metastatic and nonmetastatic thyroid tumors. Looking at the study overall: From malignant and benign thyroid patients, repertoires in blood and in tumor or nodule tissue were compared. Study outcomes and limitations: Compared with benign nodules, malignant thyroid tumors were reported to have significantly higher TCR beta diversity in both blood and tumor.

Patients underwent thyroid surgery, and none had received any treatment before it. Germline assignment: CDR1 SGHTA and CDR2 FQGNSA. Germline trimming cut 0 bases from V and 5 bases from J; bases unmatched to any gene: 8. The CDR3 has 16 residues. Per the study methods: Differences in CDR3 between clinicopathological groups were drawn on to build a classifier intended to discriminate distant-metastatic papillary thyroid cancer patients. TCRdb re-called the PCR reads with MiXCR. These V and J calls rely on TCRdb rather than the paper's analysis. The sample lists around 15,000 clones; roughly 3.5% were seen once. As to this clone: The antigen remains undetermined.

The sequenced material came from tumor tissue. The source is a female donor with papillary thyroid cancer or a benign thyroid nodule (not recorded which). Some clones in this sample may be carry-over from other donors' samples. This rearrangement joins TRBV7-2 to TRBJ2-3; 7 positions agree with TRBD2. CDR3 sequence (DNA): TGTGCCAGCAGCTTAGCGGGCGGGAGCCGGAGAGATACGCAGTATTTT. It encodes CASSLAGGSRRDTQYF.